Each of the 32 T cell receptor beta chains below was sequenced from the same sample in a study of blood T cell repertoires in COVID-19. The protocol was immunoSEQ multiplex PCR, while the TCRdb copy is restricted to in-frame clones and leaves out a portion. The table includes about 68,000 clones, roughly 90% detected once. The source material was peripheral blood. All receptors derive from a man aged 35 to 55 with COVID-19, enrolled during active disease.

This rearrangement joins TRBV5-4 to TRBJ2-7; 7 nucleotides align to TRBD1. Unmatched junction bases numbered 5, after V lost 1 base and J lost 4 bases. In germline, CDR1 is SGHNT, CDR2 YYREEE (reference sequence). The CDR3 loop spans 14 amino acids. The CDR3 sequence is CASSLRDSGYEQYF. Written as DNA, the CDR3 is TGTGCCAGCAGCTTGAGGGACAGTGGATACGAGCAGTACTTC.

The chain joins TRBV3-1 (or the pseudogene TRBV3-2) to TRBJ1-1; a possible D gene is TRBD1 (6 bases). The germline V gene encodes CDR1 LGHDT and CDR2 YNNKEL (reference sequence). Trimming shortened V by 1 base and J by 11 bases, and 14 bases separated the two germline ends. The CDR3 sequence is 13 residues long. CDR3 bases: TGTGCCAGCAGCCAAGGTTCGGGACATAACGCTTTCTTT. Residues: CASSQGSGHNAFF.

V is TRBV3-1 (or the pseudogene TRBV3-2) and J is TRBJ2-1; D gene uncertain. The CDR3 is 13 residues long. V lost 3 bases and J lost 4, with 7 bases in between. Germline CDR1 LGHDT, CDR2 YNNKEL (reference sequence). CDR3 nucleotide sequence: TGTGCCAGCAGCCAGGCGGAGTACAATGAGCAGTTCTTC. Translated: CASSQAEYNEQFF.

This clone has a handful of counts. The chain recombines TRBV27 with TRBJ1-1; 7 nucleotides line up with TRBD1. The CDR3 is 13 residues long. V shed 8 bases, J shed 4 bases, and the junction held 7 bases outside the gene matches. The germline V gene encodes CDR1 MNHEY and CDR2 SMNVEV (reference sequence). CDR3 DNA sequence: TGTGCCAGCCGAAAGGGGGCGATCACTGAAGCTTTCTTT. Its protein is CASRKGAITEAFF.

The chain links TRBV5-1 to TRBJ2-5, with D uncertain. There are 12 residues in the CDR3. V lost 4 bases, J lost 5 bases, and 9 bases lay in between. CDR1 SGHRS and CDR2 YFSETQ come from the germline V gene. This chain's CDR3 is CASSPPGETQYF. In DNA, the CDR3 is TGCGCCAGCAGCCCCCCGGGTGAGACCCAGTACTTC.

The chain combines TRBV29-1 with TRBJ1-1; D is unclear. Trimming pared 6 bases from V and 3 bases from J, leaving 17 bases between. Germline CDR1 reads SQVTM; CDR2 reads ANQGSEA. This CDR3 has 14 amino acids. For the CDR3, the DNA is TGCAGCGTCCGCCTTTTTGGCACAGACACTGAAGCTTTCTTT. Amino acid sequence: CSVRLFGTDTEAFF.

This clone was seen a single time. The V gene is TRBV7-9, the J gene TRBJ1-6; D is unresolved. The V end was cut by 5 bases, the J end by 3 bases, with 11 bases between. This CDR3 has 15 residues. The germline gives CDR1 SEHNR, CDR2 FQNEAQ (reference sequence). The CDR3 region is CASSLAGLYNSPLHF. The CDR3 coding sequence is TGTGCCAGCAGCCTGGCTGGACTCTATAATTCACCCCTCCACTTT.

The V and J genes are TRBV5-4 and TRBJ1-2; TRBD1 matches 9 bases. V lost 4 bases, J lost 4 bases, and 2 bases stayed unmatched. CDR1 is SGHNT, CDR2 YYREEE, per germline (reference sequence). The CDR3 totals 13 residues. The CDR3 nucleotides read TGTGCCAGCAGCGAGGGACAGGGCTATGGCTACACCTTC. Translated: CASSEGQGYGYTF.

DNA for the CDR3: TGTGCCAGCAGCTCCGGTAGCAATCAGCCCCAGCATTTT. Residues: CASSSGSNQPQHF. The chain carries TRBV12-3 or TRBV12-4 and TRBJ1-5; D ambiguous. V lost 6 bases and J 0 bases, leaving 6 bases between the germline ends. This CDR3 has 13 residues.

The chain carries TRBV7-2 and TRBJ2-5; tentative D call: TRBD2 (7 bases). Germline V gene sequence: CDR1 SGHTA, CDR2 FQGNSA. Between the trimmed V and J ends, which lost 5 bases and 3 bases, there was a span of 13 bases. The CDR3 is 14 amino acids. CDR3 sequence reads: CASSRGGTKETQYF. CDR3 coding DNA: TGTGCCAGCAGCCGCGGGGGCACAAAAGAGACCCAGTACTTC.

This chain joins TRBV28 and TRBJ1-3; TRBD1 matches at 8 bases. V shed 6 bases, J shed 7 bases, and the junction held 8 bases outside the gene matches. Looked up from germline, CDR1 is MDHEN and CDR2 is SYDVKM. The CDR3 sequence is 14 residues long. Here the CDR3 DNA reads TGTGCCAGCAGAATCGGACAGGGAGTCAACACCATATATTTT. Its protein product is CASRIGQGVNTIYF.

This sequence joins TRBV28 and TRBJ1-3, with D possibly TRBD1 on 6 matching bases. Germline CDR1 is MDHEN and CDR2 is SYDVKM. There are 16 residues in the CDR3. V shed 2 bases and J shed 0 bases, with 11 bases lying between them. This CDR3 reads CASSLGDNYSGNTIYF. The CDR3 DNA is TGTGCCAGCAGTTTAGGGGACAACTACTCTGGAAACACCATATATTTT.

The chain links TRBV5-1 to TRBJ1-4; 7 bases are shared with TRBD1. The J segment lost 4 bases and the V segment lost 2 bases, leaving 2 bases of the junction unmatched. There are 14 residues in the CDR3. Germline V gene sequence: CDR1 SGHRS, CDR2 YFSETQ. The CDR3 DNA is TGCGCCAGCAGCTTCACAGGGGATAATGAAAAACTGTTTTTT. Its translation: CASSFTGDNEKLFF.

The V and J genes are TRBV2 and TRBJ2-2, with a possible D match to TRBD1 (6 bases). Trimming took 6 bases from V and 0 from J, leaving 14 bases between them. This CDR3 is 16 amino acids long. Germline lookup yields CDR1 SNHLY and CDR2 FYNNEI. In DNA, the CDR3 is TGTGCCAGCAGCATCGGGACACCCGCGAACACCGGGGAGCTGTTTTTT. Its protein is CASSIGTPANTGELFF.

For the CDR3, the DNA is TGTGCCAGTAGTATGGGGACAGGGCGCTACGAGCAGTACTTC. Protein: CASSMGTGRYEQYF. V and J are TRBV19 and TRBJ2-7; 9 nucleotides match TRBD1. V shed 3 bases, J shed 3 bases, and the junction held 3 bases outside the gene matches. CDR1 LNHDA and CDR2 SQIVND come from the germline V gene (reference sequence). The CDR3 is made up of 14 amino acids.

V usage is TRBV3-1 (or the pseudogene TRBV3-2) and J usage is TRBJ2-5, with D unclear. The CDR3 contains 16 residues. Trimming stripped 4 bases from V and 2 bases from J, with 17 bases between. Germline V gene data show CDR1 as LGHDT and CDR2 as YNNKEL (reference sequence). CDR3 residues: CASSLLNSRPQETQYF. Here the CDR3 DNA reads TGTGCCAGCAGCCTTTTGAACAGCCGGCCTCAAGAGACCCAGTACTTC.

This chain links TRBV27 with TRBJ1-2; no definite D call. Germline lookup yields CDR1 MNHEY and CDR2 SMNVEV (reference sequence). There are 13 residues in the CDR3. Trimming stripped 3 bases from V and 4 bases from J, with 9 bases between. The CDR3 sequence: CASSFNPIYGYTF. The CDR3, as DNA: TGTGCCAGCAGTTTTAATCCTATCTATGGCTACACCTTC.

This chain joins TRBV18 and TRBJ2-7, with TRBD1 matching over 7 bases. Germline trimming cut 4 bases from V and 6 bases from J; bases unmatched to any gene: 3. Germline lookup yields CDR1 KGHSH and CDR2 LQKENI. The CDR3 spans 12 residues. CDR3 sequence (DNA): TGTGCCAGCTCACAGACAGGGCTCGAGCAGTACTTC. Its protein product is CASSQTGLEQYF.

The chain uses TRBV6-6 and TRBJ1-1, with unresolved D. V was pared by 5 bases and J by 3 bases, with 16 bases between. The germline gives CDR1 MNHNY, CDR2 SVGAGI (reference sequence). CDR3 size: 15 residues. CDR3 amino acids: CASSPSRERYTEAFF. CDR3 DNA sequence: TGTGCCAGCAGTCCCTCTCGGGAGAGGTACACTGAAGCTTTCTTT.

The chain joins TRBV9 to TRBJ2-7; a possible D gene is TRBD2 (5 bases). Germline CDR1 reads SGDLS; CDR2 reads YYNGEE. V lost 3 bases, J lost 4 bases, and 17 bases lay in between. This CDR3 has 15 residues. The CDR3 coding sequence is TGTGCCAGCAGCGCCCACACCTCCCCGGGATACGAGCAGTACTTC. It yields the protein CASSAHTSPGYEQYF.

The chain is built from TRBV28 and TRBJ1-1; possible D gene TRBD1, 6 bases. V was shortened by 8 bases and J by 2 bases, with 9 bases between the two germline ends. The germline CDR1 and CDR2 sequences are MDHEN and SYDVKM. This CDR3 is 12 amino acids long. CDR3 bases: TGTGCCAGCTGGGGGCTAAACACTGAAGCTTTCTTT. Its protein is CASWGLNTEAFF.

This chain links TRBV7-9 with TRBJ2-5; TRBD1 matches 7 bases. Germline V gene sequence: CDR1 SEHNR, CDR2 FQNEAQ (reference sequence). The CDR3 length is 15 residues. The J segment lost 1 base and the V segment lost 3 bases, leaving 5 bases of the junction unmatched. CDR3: CASSFDRAPQETQYF. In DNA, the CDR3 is TGTGCCAGCAGCTTCGACAGGGCGCCCCAAGAGACCCAGTACTTC.

CDR3 amino acids: CASSTDREDTEAFF. CDR3 bases: TGCGCCAGCAGCACCGACAGGGAGGACACTGAAGCTTTCTTT. The genes are TRBV5-1 and TRBJ1-1, with 7 positions matching TRBD1. V dropped 4 bases and J dropped 3; count of bases not matched to a gene: 6. Germline CDR1 is SGHRS and CDR2 is YFSETQ. The CDR3 consists of 14 residues.

This CDR3 reads CASSQGGGPTYEQYF. The CDR3 DNA reads TGTGCCAGCAGCCAAGGCGGGGGCCCTACCTACGAGCAGTACTTC. The chain recombines TRBV3-1 (or the pseudogene TRBV3-2) with TRBJ2-7, with D perhaps matching TRBD2 (7 bases). Looked up from germline, CDR1 is LGHDT and CDR2 is YNNKEL (reference sequence). The germline V and J ends were trimmed by 1 base and 2 bases, with 12 bases remaining between them. The CDR3 has 15 amino acids.

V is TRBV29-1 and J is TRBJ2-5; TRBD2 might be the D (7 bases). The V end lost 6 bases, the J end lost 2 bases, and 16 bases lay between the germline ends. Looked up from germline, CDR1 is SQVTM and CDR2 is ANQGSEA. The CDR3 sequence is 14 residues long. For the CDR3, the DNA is TGCAGCGTCCAAGGGGGGGCGGATCAAGAGACCCAGTACTTC. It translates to CSVQGGADQETQYF.

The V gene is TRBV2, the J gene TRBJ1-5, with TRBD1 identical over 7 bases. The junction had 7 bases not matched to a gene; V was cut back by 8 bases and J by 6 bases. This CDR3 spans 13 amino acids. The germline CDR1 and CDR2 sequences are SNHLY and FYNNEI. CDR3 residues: CASEGDSRQPQHF. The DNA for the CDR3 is TGTGCCAGCGAGGGGGACAGTCGTCAGCCCCAGCATTTT.

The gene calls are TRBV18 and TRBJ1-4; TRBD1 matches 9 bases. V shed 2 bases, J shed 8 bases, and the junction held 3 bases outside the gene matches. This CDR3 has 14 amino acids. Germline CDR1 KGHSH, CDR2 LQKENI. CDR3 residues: CASSPGQGPEKLFF. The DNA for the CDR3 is TGTGCCAGCTCACCAGGACAGGGGCCGGAAAAACTGTTTTTT.

The CDR3 DNA is TGTGCCAGCAGTTCGAGGGGGCGGGCCGGGGAGCTGTTTTTT. It codes for CASSSRGRAGELFF. The V and J genes are TRBV6-6 and TRBJ2-2, with 7 bases that match TRBD1. This CDR3 comprises 14 residues. Trimming removed 4 bases from V and 6 bases from J; junction bases left unmatched: 5. Germline CDR1 reads MNHNY; CDR2 reads SVGAGI (reference sequence).

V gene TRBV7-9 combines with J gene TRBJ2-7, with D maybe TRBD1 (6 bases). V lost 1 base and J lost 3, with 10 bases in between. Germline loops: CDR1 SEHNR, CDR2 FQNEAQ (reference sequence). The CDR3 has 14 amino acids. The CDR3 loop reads CASSLGQASYEQYF. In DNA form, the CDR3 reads TGTGCCAGCAGCTTAGGACAGGCCAGCTACGAGCAGTACTTC.

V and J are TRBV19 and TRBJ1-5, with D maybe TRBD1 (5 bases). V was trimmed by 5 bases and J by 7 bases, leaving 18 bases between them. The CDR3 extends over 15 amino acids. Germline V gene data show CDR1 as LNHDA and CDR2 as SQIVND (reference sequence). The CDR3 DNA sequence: TGTGCCAGTAGTGACTCGGGGGGGGTTGGACAGCCCCAGCATTTT. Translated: CASSDSGGVGQPQHF.

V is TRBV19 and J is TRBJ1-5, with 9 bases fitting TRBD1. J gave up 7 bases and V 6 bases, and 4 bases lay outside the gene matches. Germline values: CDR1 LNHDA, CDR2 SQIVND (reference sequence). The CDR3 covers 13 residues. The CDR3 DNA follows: TGTGCCAGTAGGGGACAGGGTAACCAGCCCCAGCATTTT. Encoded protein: CASRGQGNQPQHF.

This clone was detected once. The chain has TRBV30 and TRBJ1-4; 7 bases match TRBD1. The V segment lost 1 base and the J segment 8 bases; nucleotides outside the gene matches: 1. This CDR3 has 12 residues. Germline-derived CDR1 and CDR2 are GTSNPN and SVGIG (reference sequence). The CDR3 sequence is CAWSGDSEKLFF. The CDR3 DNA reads TGTGCCTGGAGTGGGGACAGCGAAAAACTGTTTTTT.